Listed here are 27 T cell receptor beta chains from one sample, sequenced in a study of Graves' ophthalmopathy and Graves' hyperthyroidism. Amplification targeted the TCR beta CDR3 regions, with RNA transcripts as the source material. HTBI-primed RT-PCR formed the first round, and a multiplex PCR formed the second. TCRdb re-analysed the multiplex PCR reads in MiXCR, keeping a single row per CDR3 protein. The table includes over 650,000 distinct CDR3 sequences, over 40% detected once. The source material was peripheral blood. All receptors come from an adult man with Graves' ophthalmopathy.

The CDR3 DNA follows: TGTGCCAGCAGCCTAAATCGTCAGCCCCAGCATTTT. Translating it yields CASSLNRQPQHF. The chain joins TRBV6-2 or TRBV6-3 to TRBJ1-5; D not certain. This CDR3 spans 12 amino acids. The V end was cut by 6 bases, the J end by 6 bases, with 9 bases between. Germline-derived CDR1 and CDR2 are MNHEY and SVGEGT.

A remark on this clonotype: Since a much larger clone is just one base distant, this may be a read error. Given the absence of the conserved phenylalanine or tryptophan at the CDR3 end, a read error is likely. V is TRBV5-1 and J is TRBJ1-1, with 10 bases aligning to TRBD1. CDR1 is SGHRS, CDR2 YFSETQ, per germline. This CDR3 is built from 16 residues. Germline trimming cut 4 bases from V and 3 bases from J; bases unmatched to any gene: 9. The CDR3 protein is CASSPGTGAGYTEAFL. The CDR3 bases are TGCGCCAGCAGCCCTGGGACAGGGGCGGGGTACACTGAAGCTTTCCTT.

This clonotype has a count of ten or more. The chain carries TRBV7-9 and TRBJ2-2; D uncertain. Deletions cut 1 base from V and 1 base from J, with 4 bases between. Germline CDR1 and CDR2: SEHNR and FQNEAQ (reference sequence). The CDR3 sequence is 14 residues long. CDR3 nucleotide sequence: TGTGCCAGCAGCTTAGAACGGAACACCGGGGAGCTGTTTTTT. Amino acid sequence: CASSLERNTGELFF.

The chain is built from TRBV25-1 and TRBJ2-5, with D unclear. Trimming removed 4 bases at V and 2 bases at J, with 11 bases between. Germline V CDR1 and CDR2: MGHDK, SYGVNS. The CDR3 covers 14 residues. CDR3 amino acids: CASSGTADQETQYF. The CDR3 DNA reads as TGTGCCAGCAGTGGGACCGCCGATCAAGAGACCCAGTACTTC.

This clonotype has only a few counts. This rearrangement joins TRBV20-1 to TRBJ2-7; TRBD2 aligns across 8 bases. The end of the DNA fits TRBJ2-1 better, so the J call may be wrong. CDR1 DFQATT and CDR2 SNEGSKA come from the germline V gene (reference sequence). This CDR3 comprises 15 residues. CDR3 bases: TGCAGTGCTAGGAGGCGGGAGGTCACCTACAATGAGCAGTTCTTC. Protein: CSARRREVTYNEQFF.

This clonotype appeared a few times. The V and J genes are TRBV4-3 and TRBJ1-5, with 9 bases lining up with TRBD1. CDR1 and CDR2 (germline): LGHNA, YSLEER. With V trimmed by 3 bases and J by 0 bases, 9 bases remained unmatched. This CDR3 is built from 18 residues. CDR3 protein: CASSHVLTGGYSNQPQHF. Written as DNA, the CDR3 is TGCGCCAGCAGCCACGTCTTGACAGGGGGGTATAGCAATCAGCCCCAGCATTTT.

The genes are TRBV6-5 and TRBJ2-7, with 8 bases aligning to TRBD2. Germline trimming cut 0 bases from V and 3 bases from J; bases unmatched to any gene: 4. There are 15 residues in the CDR3. The V gene's germline CDR1 is MNHEY and CDR2 SVGAGI. CDR3: CASSYSSLAGYEQYF. CDR3 in DNA: TGTGCCAGCAGTTACTCTTCCCTAGCGGGCTACGAGCAGTACTTC.

The CDR3 DNA is TGCGCCAGCAGCGAGGGAGATATGTCGAACACTGAAGCTTTCTTT. It is translated as CASSEGDMSNTEAFF. This chain uses TRBV5-1 with TRBJ1-1; D not resolved. V lost 4 bases and J 1 base, leaving 14 bases between the germline ends. CDR3 length: 15 residues. From germline, CDR1 is SGHRS and CDR2 YFSETQ.

As to this clonotype: Without the conserved terminal phenylalanine or tryptophan, this CDR3 likely stems from a read error. This chain uses TRBV2 with TRBJ1-2, with 7 bases lining up with TRBD1. CDR1 and CDR2 from the germline V gene are SNHLY and FYNNEI. The trim removed 5 bases at V and 3 bases at J, leaving 6 bases unmatched. This CDR3 region has 14 residues. CDR3 loop: CASSSRQGHYGYTL. Written as DNA, the CDR3 is TGTGCCAGCAGTTCCCGACAGGGTCACTATGGCTACACCCTC.

This clonotype was seen ten or more times. V and J are TRBV19 and TRBJ2-7; 7 positions match TRBD2. The CDR3 covers 15 residues. From germline, CDR1 is LNHDA and CDR2 SQIVND (reference sequence). J lost 1 base, V lost 2 bases, and 5 bases had no gene match. The CDR3: CASSISGGLSYEQYF. In DNA form, the CDR3 reads TGTGCCAGTAGTATATCGGGGGGATTATCCTACGAGCAGTACTTC.

This clonotype was found many times. CDR3 protein: CASSLGELSYGYTF. Here the CDR3 DNA reads TGTGCCAGCAGCTTAGGAGAGTTGTCGTATGGCTACACCTTC. The J gene is TRBJ1-2, the V gene TRBV7-9; D gene uncertain. This CDR3 has 14 amino acids. Trimming took off 1 base at V and 5 bases at J, with 11 bases between the two ends. From germline, CDR1 is SEHNR and CDR2 FQNEAQ (reference sequence). Full variable domain (remainder filled in from reference TRBV7-9 and TRBJ1-2): DTGVSQNPRHKITKRGQNVTFRCDPISEHNRLYWYRQTLGQGPEFLTYFQNEAQLEKSRLLSDRFSAERPKGSFSTLEIQRTEQGDSAMYLCASSLGELSYGYTFGSGTRLTVV.

Concerning this clonotype: Since a much larger clone is just one base distant, this may be a read error. The V call is TRBV10-3, the J call TRBJ1-5, with D unclear. Germline-derived CDR1 and CDR2 are ENHRY and SYGVKD. V was clipped by 11 bases and J by 5 bases, with 16 bases between them. This CDR3 has 13 amino acids. This chain's CDR3 is CAGSDLSYQPQHF. The DNA of the CDR3 is TGTGCCGGCAGTGACCTCTCCTATCAGCCCCAGCATTTT.

This clonotype was detected ten times or more. The V gene is TRBV2, the J gene TRBJ1-1; possibly TRBD1 for D (5 bases). V lost 10 bases and J lost 5, with 20 bases in between. This CDR3 is built from 14 residues. The germline CDR1 and CDR2 sequences are SNHLY and FYNNEI. The CDR3 sequence: CAIRKKGGGTEAFF. CDR3 sequence (DNA): TGTGCCATTCGAAAGAAGGGCGGGGGTACTGAAGCTTTCTTT.

The table lists this clonotype with many counts. The germline gene is not matched at one end of the junction; a read error may be the cause. The chain joins TRBV24-1 to TRBJ2-2, with D maybe TRBD1 (6 bases). Per germline, CDR1 KGHDR and CDR2 SFDVKD. The length of the CDR3 is 13 residues. The CDR3 nucleotides are TGTGCCACCTGGGACACTCTCACCGGAGAGCTGTTTTTT. Its protein is CATWDTLTGELFF.

This chain links TRBV7-8 with TRBJ2-7; the D is unclear. The CDR3 length is 11 residues. Trimming removed 4 bases at V and 7 bases at J, with 8 bases between. Looked up from germline, CDR1 is SGHVS and CDR2 is FQNEAQ. This chain's CDR3 is CASSSVGEQYF. CDR3 in DNA: TGTGCCAGCAGCTCGGTTGGGGAGCAGTACTTC.

V is TRBV10-3 and J is TRBJ1-1; unclear D gene. CDR3 length equals 16 residues. Trimming cost V 3 bases and J 4 bases, with 18 bases left between them. In germline, CDR1 is ENHRY, CDR2 SYGVKD. The chain's CDR3 is CAISDGSGGIGTEAFF. The DNA for the CDR3 is TGTGCCATCAGTGACGGCTCGGGAGGGATTGGCACTGAAGCTTTCTTT.

Remarks on this clonotype: A read error may explain this, as a much larger clone is one base away. The chain carries TRBV6-1 and TRBJ2-5; 9 bases match TRBD2. Germline V lookup: CDR1 MNHNS, CDR2 SASEGT. The CDR3 extends over 12 amino acids. The CDR3 protein is CASSGSGETQDF. The DNA of the CDR3 is TGTGCCAGTAGCGGGAGCGGTGAGACCCAGGACTTC.

With regard to this clonotype: With a much larger clone just one base away, this may be a read error. The genes are TRBV6-4 and TRBJ1-2, with D tentatively TRBD1 (5 bases). This CDR3 has 13 residues. In germline, CDR1 is MRHNA, CDR2 SNTAGT. The V end was cut by 8 bases, the J end by 5 bases, with 15 bases between. The CDR3 here is CASGDRGPYGYTF. DNA for the CDR3: TGTGCCAGCGGAGACAGAGGACCTTATGGCTACACCTTC.

The rearrangement links TRBV7-6 to TRBJ1-6, with 10 bases identical to TRBD1. Trimming cost V 6 bases and J 14 bases; bases outside gene matches: 19. This CDR3 has 17 amino acids. The V gene's germline CDR1 is SGHVS and CDR2 FNYEAQ. As DNA, the CDR3 is TGTGCCAGCAGTCTGGGGGGGTCGGGACAGGGGCCCAAAGCCCTCCACTTT. Its protein is CASSLGGSGQGPKALHF.

In its sample, this clonotype was seen a few times. This rearrangement joins TRBV20-1 to TRBJ2-7; D assignment may be TRBD1 or TRBD2 (7 bases each). This CDR3 has 17 residues. V was trimmed by 3 bases and J by 3 bases, leaving 24 bases between them. Per germline, CDR1 DFQATT and CDR2 SNEGSKA (reference sequence). CDR3 in amino acids: CSARAGGTERDYYEQYF. The CDR3 DNA reads as TGCAGTGCTAGGGCCGGGGGGACAGAAAGGGATTACTACGAGCAGTACTTC.

The V call is TRBV5-4, the J call TRBJ1-4; D is unclear. V lost 1 base, J lost 2 bases, and 9 bases lay in between. The CDR3 is 15 amino acids. The germline V gene has CDR1 SGHNT and CDR2 YYREEE (reference sequence). CDR3 DNA sequence: TGTGCCAGCAGCTTGCATGCGGGCACTAATGAAAAACTGTTTTTT. Its protein product is CASSLHAGTNEKLFF.

The chain links TRBV20-1 to TRBJ2-1; 8 bases map to TRBD1. Germline V gene data show CDR1 as DFQATT and CDR2 as SNEGSKA (reference sequence). The CDR3 sequence is 18 residues long. Trimming at V came to 5 bases and at J to 0 bases, leaving 15 bases not matched to a gene. In nucleotides, the CDR3 is TGCAGTGCTCACCCCCAGGGGGCGGGGACCAGCTCCTACAATGAGCAGTTCTTC. It specifies CSAHPQGAGTSSYNEQFF.

In its sample, this clonotype was seen many times. The genes are TRBV10-3 and TRBJ1-5, with D possibly matching TRBD1 (6 bases). Looked up from germline, CDR1 is ENHRY and CDR2 is SYGVKD. The CDR3 contains 13 residues. Trimming removed 10 bases at V and 7 bases at J, with 17 bases between. This CDR3 is CATRGGSGQPQHF. As DNA, the CDR3 is TGTGCCACCCGCGGGGGCTCGGGGCAGCCCCAGCATTTT.

This clonotype was picked up many times. The CDR3 spells CASSPEMNTEAFF. The CDR3, as DNA: TGTGCCAGTAGTCCCGAGATGAACACTGAAGCTTTCTTT. This chain connects TRBV18 to TRBJ1-1; D not resolved. CDR3 length: 13 residues. In germline, CDR1 is KGHSH, CDR2 LQKENI. V lost 9 bases, J lost 0 bases, and 11 bases lay in between. Combining the CDR3 with reference TRBV18 and TRBJ1-1 gives the whole variable domain NAGVMQNPRHLVRRRGQEARLRCSPMKGHSHVYWYRQLPEEGLKFMVYLQKENIIDESGMPKERFSAEFPKEGPSILRIQQVVRGDSAAYFCASSPEMNTEAFFGQGTRLTVV.

This chain links TRBV2 with TRBJ2-2; the D gene is possibly TRBD1 (6 bases). CDR1 SNHLY and CDR2 FYNNEI come from the germline V gene. CDR3 length: 15 amino acids. Trimming removed 3 bases at V and 3 bases at J, with 11 bases between. The CDR3 DNA sequence: TGTGCCAGCAGTGAGAAGGGGGATCACACCGGGGAGCTGTTTTTT. Protein product: CASSEKGDHTGELFF.

Notes on this clonotype: This may come from a read error, since a much larger clone is one base off. The chain combines TRBV4-2 with TRBJ2-5; TRBD2 aligns across 15 bases. V was pared by 5 bases and J by 10 bases, with 8 bases of the junction left unmatched. This CDR3 spans 15 amino acids. From germline, CDR1 is LGHNA and CDR2 YNFKEQ. The CDR3 nucleotides read TGTGCCAGCAGCACGGGACTAGCGGGGGGCCTGGGCCAGTACTTC. Translating it yields CASSTGLAGGLGQYF.

V and J are TRBV5-1 and TRBJ2-5; possible D gene TRBD2, 6 bases. This CDR3 has 14 residues. The V gene lost 5 bases and the J gene lost 1 base, with 12 bases spanning the gap. Per germline, CDR1 SGHRS and CDR2 YFSETQ. In DNA form, the CDR3 reads TGCGCCAGCAGGGCGGGACTTTTCCAAGAGACCCAGTACTTC. Its translation is CASRAGLFQETQYF.